The T cell receptor (beta chain) under discussion was sequenced for a study of identical twins. Study-wide findings and caveats: Twin sharing of out-of-frame TCR alpha was underestimated by models in monozygotic pairs.

Through template switching, a universal primer site was introduced, and the cDNA contained unique molecular identifiers. From the 5' RACE reads, TCRdb called clonotypes with MiXCR, one entry per CDR3 protein. The table lists fewer than 900,000 distinct CDR3 sequences, about 20% of them singletons. This clonotype was picked up a small number of times. What it recognizes is unknown. Germline CDR1 reads DFQATT; CDR2 reads SNEGSKA (reference sequence). The CDR3 covers 14 residues. V lost 5 bases and J 2 bases, leaving 16 bases between the germline ends. The same sample was also studied in work on T cells expressing NK-cell markers. As that report states: These clonotypes additionally ranked first within the CD3+CD56-NKG2C+ fraction of a few donors.

The sequenced material came from PBMCs. The sequence came from a woman younger than 35 in good health. This chain uses TRBV20-1 with TRBJ2-7; D not certain. The CDR3 loop reads CSAPTPAEAYEQYF. In DNA, the CDR3 is TGCAGTGCTCCAACACCTGCAGAGGCCTACGAGCAGTACTTC.